This TCR beta chain is from a study of CD8 T cells in ankylosing spondylitis. Study-wide results and caveats: With a CD8+ phenotype, disease-linked clones were relatively rare in peripheral blood. Some motif variants were previously reported in reactive arthritis synovial fluid and blood. One TCR beta motif, made up of 7 or 8 highly homologous variants, appeared characteristic of ankylosing spondylitis blood. Matched ankylosing spondylitis synovial fluid reportedly contained a significantly enriched population of disease-linked clones.

Germline assignment: CDR1 DFQATT and CDR2 SNEGSKA (reference sequence). The CDR3 contains 11 residues. Trimming at V came to 3 bases and at J to 12 bases, leaving 2 bases not matched to a gene. By quantitative 5'-RACE with molecular barcodes, the TCR beta libraries were made. Each CDR3 protein is one row after TCRdb ran MiXCR on the 5' RACE reads. The sample consists of more than 650,000 distinct CDR3 sequences, 12% of them appearing once. This clonotype occurred a few times. The antigen is undetermined. The source material was blood, either unsorted or a sorted T cell fraction (not recorded which). The gene calls are TRBV20-1 and TRBJ1-4, with 9 bases lining up with TRBD1. The clonotype originates from a male donor with ankylosing spondylitis. The CDR3 region has the DNA TGCAGTGCTAGGCGGGACAGGGAACTGTTTTTT. This encodes CSARRDRELFF.